Listed below are T cell receptor beta chains from one sample, sequenced in a study of T-cell memory formation after mild COVID-19. TCRdb passed the 5' RACE reads through MiXCR, listing each CDR3 protein once. The sample holds some 250,000 distinct CDR3 sequences, roughly 9.4% seen once. Sequenced: PBMCs or a T cell subset sorted from them (not recorded which). The receptors derive from a man in his late teens or twenties who had mild COVID-19 (a few samples of this study predate the infection). Cell type and time point are not known. Each CDR3 is given with its conserved first and last residue. The D gene is left open where the match is weak. Expanded clones are given a class, and other clones once, few, many or no size at all.

>TRBV6-2/TRBV6-3|NA|TRBJ1-1|few
TGTGCCAGCAGCCGGGGCGGGCCGGGTTTCTTT
CASSRGGPGFF
>TRBV12-3/TRBV12-4|NA|TRBJ2-5|NA
TGTGCCAGCAGTTCCCGCCGCGGACAGCGAGAGACCCAGTACTTC
CASSSRRGQRETQYF
>TRBV5-1|NA|TRBJ2-5|few
TGCGCCAGCAGCCCTCAGGTAGACGAAGAGACCCAGTACTTC
CASSPQVDEETQYF
>TRBV2|TRBD1|TRBJ2-1|few
TGTGCCAGCCGCCGGGACAGGGGTATTGAGCAGTTCTTC
CASRRDRGIEQFF
>TRBV20-1|NA|TRBJ1-1|NA
TGCAGTGCTGAGGTAGACACTGAAGCTTTCTTT
CSAEVDTEAFF
>TRBV7-3|TRBD1|TRBJ2-1|NA
TGTGCCAGCAGCTTGGACAGGGTTCCCTACAATGAGCAGTTCTTC
CASSLDRVPYNEQFF
>TRBV20-1|TRBD1|TRBJ2-1|few
TGCAGTGCTCAGCACAGGGGCGAATACAATGAGCAGTTCTTC
CSAQHRGEYNEQFF
>TRBV19|NA|TRBJ2-7|NA
TGTGCCAGTAGTATATGGGGAAACAGCTACGAGCAGTACTTC
CASSIWGNSYEQYF
>TRBV5-1|NA|TRBJ2-7|many
TGCGCCAGCAGCATCGCGGCGGCGAACCACCTCTACGAGCAGTACTTC
CASSIAAANHLYEQYF
>TRBV5-1|NA|TRBJ1-2|few
TGCGCCAGCAGCCAAATACAGGGATATGGCTACACCTTC
CASSQIQGYGYTF
>TRBV19|NA|TRBJ1-1|NA
TGTGCCAGTAGTCCCTGGATGAGACGGCCGAACACTGAAGCTTTCTTT
CASSPWMRRPNTEAFF
>TRBV7-2|NA|TRBJ2-1|many
TGTGCCAGCAGTTTGACACAGAGCTCCTACAATGAGCAGTTCTTC
CASSLTQSSYNEQFF
>TRBV7-9|TRBD1|TRBJ1-1|NA
TGTGCCAGCAGCCGCCGGCCGGGACAGGGGTTGAACACTGAAGCTTTCTTT
CASSRRPGQGLNTEAFF
>TRBV5-1|NA|TRBJ1-5|few
TGCGCCAGCAGTGAGGGGGGGGCAAATCAGCCCCAGCATTTT
CASSEGGANQPQHF
>TRBV5-1|NA|TRBJ1-4|NA
TGCGCCAGCAGCTTGGGACATGAAAATGAAAAACTGTTTTTT
CASSLGHENEKLFF
>TRBV7-6|NA|TRBJ2-1|NA
TGTGCCAGCAGCTCGCACAGGGTTGGGTTGTTCTTC
CASSSHRVGLFF
>TRBV5-5|NA|TRBJ2-5|many
TGTGCCAGCAGCCCGTTGGGCGAGACCCAGTACTTC
CASSPLGETQYF
>TRBV10-3|NA|TRBJ2-1|NA
TGTGCCATCAGTGAGTCGGGCAATGAGCAGTTCTTC
CAISESGNEQFF
>TRBV7-9|NA|TRBJ2-3|NA
TGTGCCAGCAGCTTATGGGTGGGTACAGATACGCAGTATTTT
CASSLWVGTDTQYF
>TRBV7-2|TRBD1|TRBJ1-2|NA
TGTGCCAGCAGCCAAGGACAGGGCCATGGCTACACCTTC
CASSQGQGHGYTF
>TRBV6-6|TRBD1|TRBJ1-4|NA
TGTGCCAGCAGCCGGGACAGTGAAAAACTGTTTTTT
CASSRDSEKLFF
>TRBV29-1|NA|TRBJ2-6|many
TGCAGCGTTCGCGACTCTGGGGCCAACGTCCTGACTTTC
CSVRDSGANVLTF
>TRBV5-1|TRBD1|TRBJ1-1|few
TGCGCCAGCAGCTACAGGGGAGGAGACACTGAAGCTTTCTTT
CASSYRGGDTEAFF
>TRBV27|NA|TRBJ2-1|NA
TGTGCCAGCAGTTTACGATGGGCCGGGCGCCTCAATGAGCAGTTCTTC
CASSLRWAGRLNEQFF
>TRBV19|TRBD1|TRBJ1-2|NA
TGTGCCAGTAGTACTGGGACAGTCTATGGCTACACCTTC
CASSTGTVYGYTF
>TRBV12-3/TRBV12-4|TRBD2|TRBJ2-1|NA
TGTGCCAGCAGTTTGAGGCTAGCGGGGAGTGAGCAGTTCTTC
CASSLRLAGSEQFF
>TRBV6-5|TRBD2|TRBJ2-5|few
TGTGCCAGCAGCCGCCCGCTAGCGGGGGGACAAGAGACCCAGTACTTC
CASSRPLAGGQETQYF
>TRBV12-3/TRBV12-4|TRBD1|TRBJ2-1|many
TGTGCCAGCAGCTGGGACAGTGAGCAGTTCTTC
CASSWDSEQFF
>TRBV7-8|NA|TRBJ1-6|many
TGTGCCAGCAGCCCCCCCCGGCAGGGGAATCTATCACCCCTCCACTTT
CASSPPRQGNLSPLHF
>TRBV7-9|TRBD2|TRBJ2-2|few
TGTGCCAGCAGCTTAATGGGCGGGGGGCCCTCCGGGGAGCTGTTTTTT
CASSLMGGGPSGELFF
>TRBV7-9|NA|TRBJ1-2|NA
TGTGCCAGCAGCAACGAGGGGAGGGGAGAGAATGGCTACACCTTC
CASSNEGRGENGYTF
>TRBV5-1|TRBD1|TRBJ1-2|NA
TGCGCCAGCAGCTTGGCCACGGGGACAGGGAATTTCACCTTC
CASSLATGTGNFTF
>TRBV27|NA|TRBJ2-3|NA
TGTGCCAGCAGTTTGAAACGCACAGATACGCAGTATTTT
CASSLKRTDTQYF
>TRBV12-3/TRBV12-4|NA|TRBJ1-2|few
TGTGCCAGCAGACGACTGTCAGCTAACTATGGCTACACCTTC
CASRRLSANYGYTF
>TRBV9|NA|TRBJ1-4|NA
TGTGCCAGCAGCCCGTCTCCCAATGAAAAACTGTTTTTT
CASSPSPNEKLFF
>TRBV25-1|TRBD1|TRBJ1-2|few
TGTGCCAGCAATACAGGGGGTACCTATGGCTACACCTTC
CASNTGGTYGYTF